These 17 T cell receptor beta chains share one sample of origin, sequenced in a study of cytomegalovirus exposure and HLA in healthy donors. Vbeta (60) and Jbeta (13) primers were used in the PCR. Clones were sequenced by immunoSEQ multiplex PCR, and TCRdb holds only the in-frame ones, with some missing. In the table there are some 200,000 clones, around four fifths of which are singletons. The sequencing input was PBMCs. Receptors were obtained from a woman aged 18-35 years in good health and CMV-seronegative.

The chain couples TRBV6-4 to TRBJ2-1; 10 nucleotides agree with TRBD2. J was trimmed by 4 bases and V by 0 bases; bases with no gene match: 9. The CDR3 runs 18 residues. Germline CDR1 MRHNA, CDR2 SNTAGT. CDR3 bases: TGTGCCAGCAGTGACTCGAGTCGAAGCGGGGGGGGGTACAATGAGCAGTTCTTC. It yields the protein CASSDSSRSGGGYNEQFF.

The chain links TRBV6-1 to TRBJ1-1; D ambiguous. The germline V and J ends were trimmed by 10 bases and 4 bases, with 16 bases remaining between them. Germline CDR1 reads MNHNS; CDR2 reads SASEGT. There are 13 residues in the CDR3. DNA of the CDR3: TGTGCCACATACAGCTCTTTCGTCACTGAAGCTTTCTTT. Amino acid sequence: CATYSSFVTEAFF.

CDR3 sequence: CASPRDRRGSPLHF. The CDR3 nucleotides read TGTGCCAGCCCCCGGGACAGGAGAGGTTCACCCCTCCACTTT. The rearrangement joins TRBV5-4 to TRBJ1-6, with 8 bases aligning to TRBD1. Trimming removed 7 bases from V and 9 bases from J; junction bases left unmatched: 9. CDR1 SGHNT and CDR2 YYREEE come from the germline V gene (reference sequence). This CDR3 is 14 amino acids long.

The chain joins TRBV5-1 to TRBJ2-7; D gene unclear. Germline V gene lookup returns CDR1 SGHRS and CDR2 YFSETQ. Trimming took 5 bases from V and 0 from J, leaving 6 bases between them. This CDR3 is built from 12 residues. The CDR3 DNA is TGCGCCAGCAGTGAGAGCTCCTACGAGCAGTACTTC. Protein: CASSESSYEQYF.

The chain uses TRBV29-1 and TRBJ2-5; perhaps TRBD1 as D (5 bases). Germline-derived CDR1 and CDR2 are SQVTM and ANQGSEA. V was trimmed by 0 bases and J by 5 bases, leaving 13 bases between them. This CDR3 is 14 amino acids long. The CDR3 sequence: CSVEDPRVWETQYF. CDR3 coding DNA: TGCAGCGTTGAAGATCCCAGGGTGTGGGAGACCCAGTACTTC. Full variable domain (outside the CDR3, taken from reference TRBV29-1 and TRBJ2-5): SAVISQKPSRDICQRGTSLTIQCQVDSQVTMMFWYRQQPGQSLTLIATANQGSEATYESGFVIDKFPISRPNLTFSTLTVSNMSPEDSSIYLCSVEDPRVWETQYFGPGTRLLVL.

V usage is TRBV19 and J usage is TRBJ2-7, with TRBD2 as a possible D gene (6 bases). The V end lost 1 base, the J end lost 10 bases, and 20 bases lay between the germline ends. There are 15 residues in the CDR3. Germline CDR1 reads LNHDA; CDR2 reads SQIVND (reference sequence). DNA of the CDR3: TGTGCCAGTAGTATAGGCCTCGGGGCCAGGAGGGACCAGTACTTC. Translating it yields CASSIGLGARRDQYF.

This clone has only one observation. The gene calls are TRBV18 and TRBJ2-2; D is unclear. The CDR3 length is 17 residues. V gave up 2 bases and J gave up 3 bases, with 16 bases separating them. Germline loops: CDR1 KGHSH, CDR2 LQKENI. The CDR3 coding sequence is TGTGCCAGCTCACCATTCGGTGTAGAACCGTACACCGGGGAGCTGTTTTTT. Its translation is CASSPFGVEPYTGELFF. The full variable domain, in which reference TRBV18 and TRBJ2-2 provide the parts outside the CDR3, is NAGVMQNPRHLVRRRGQEARLRCSPMKGHSHVYWYRQLPEEGLKFMVYLQKENIIDESGMPKERFSAEFPKEGPSILRIQQVVRGDSAAYFCASSPFGVEPYTGELFFGEGSRLTVL.

The CDR3 sequence: CASVHGTLILEQYF. CDR3 nucleotide sequence: TGCGCCAGCGTCCACGGGACACTTATACTAGAGCAGTACTTC. J is TRBJ2-7 and V is TRBV10-1; D might be TRBD1 (6 bases). V lost 8 bases and J lost 7, with 21 bases in between. This CDR3 region has 14 residues. CDR1 and CDR2 (germline): WNHNN, SYGVQD (reference sequence).

This rearrangement joins TRBV7-9 to TRBJ2-1; 8 bases match TRBD2. There are 15 residues in the CDR3. Germline CDR1 SEHNR, CDR2 FQNEAQ (reference sequence). Trimming at V came to 5 bases and at J to 5 bases, leaving 8 bases not matched to a gene. Here the CDR3 reads CASSPRTSLNNEQFF. The CDR3 nucleotides read TGTGCCAGCAGCCCCCGGACTAGCCTAAACAATGAGCAGTTCTTC.

This clone was counted a single time. The chain carries TRBV7-9 and TRBJ1-4; perhaps TRBD1 as D (5 bases). Between the trimmed V and J ends, which lost 1 base and 7 bases, there was a span of 13 bases. The length of the CDR3 is 15 residues. Germline-derived CDR1 and CDR2 are SEHNR and FQNEAQ (reference sequence). CDR3 nucleotides: TGTGCCAGCAGCTTAGGGGCAGGGATGATTGAAAAACTGTTTTTT. Translated: CASSLGAGMIEKLFF. The full variable domain, rest sourced from reference TRBV7-9 and TRBJ1-4, is DTGVSQNPRHKITKRGQNVTFRCDPISEHNRLYWYRQTLGQGPEFLTYFQNEAQLEKSRLLSDRFSAERPKGSFSTLEIQRTEQGDSAMYLCASSLGAGMIEKLFFGSGTQLSVL.

The chain has TRBV7-9 and TRBJ2-1; 15 bases are shared with TRBD2. The V gene's germline CDR1 is SEHNR and CDR2 FQNEAQ (reference sequence). CDR3 length: 17 residues. V lost 6 bases, J lost 5 bases, and 8 bases stayed unmatched. CDR3 DNA: TGTGCCAGCAGGCAACCGGGACTAGCGGGGGGAAACAATGAGCAGTTCTTC. It yields the protein CASRQPGLAGGNNEQFF.

This clone was counted a few times. The CDR3 spells CASRQGERNQPQHF. The CDR3 region has the DNA TGTGCCAGCAGACAGGGGGAAAGGAATCAGCCCCAGCATTTT. The chain carries TRBV19 and TRBJ1-5; 9 positions match TRBD1. Trimming at V came to 9 bases and at J to 4 bases, leaving 7 bases not matched to a gene. The CDR3 consists of 14 residues. CDR1 is LNHDA and CDR2 is SQIVND in the germline V gene (reference sequence).

The rearrangement uses TRBV10-3 and TRBJ2-7, with D possibly being TRBD1 (6 bases). The germline V and J ends were trimmed by 3 bases and 2 bases, with 11 bases remaining between them. CDR1 ENHRY and CDR2 SYGVKD come from the germline V gene. The CDR3 has 14 amino acids. The CDR3 here is CAISDAGDPYEQYF. The DNA for the CDR3 is TGTGCCATCAGTGATGCAGGGGATCCCTACGAGCAGTACTTC.

V gene TRBV6-5 combines with J gene TRBJ2-7; 10 nucleotides align to TRBD2. V lost 6 bases, J lost 3 bases, and 5 bases stayed unmatched. The CDR3 spans 14 residues. Germline-derived CDR1 and CDR2 are MNHEY and SVGAGI. The CDR3 DNA reads TGTGCCAGCAGGTCGAGCGGGAGGGTCTACGAGCAGTACTTC. Translating gives CASRSSGRVYEQYF.

V usage is TRBV13 and J usage is TRBJ2-1, with 10 positions matching TRBD2. Germline CDR1 and CDR2: PRHDT and FYEKMQ (reference sequence). V lost 1 base to trimming and J lost 5 bases; unmatched junction nucleotides: 5. The CDR3 spans 16 residues. This CDR3 reads CASSLVGLAGDNEQFF. CDR3 coding DNA: TGTGCCAGCAGCTTAGTTGGTCTAGCGGGGGACAATGAGCAGTTCTTC.

The chain links TRBV7-8 to TRBJ2-2; TRBD1 matches 8 bases. Trimming cost V 5 bases and J 3 bases; bases outside gene matches: 5. The CDR3 extends over 15 amino acids. Germline CDR1 is SGHVS and CDR2 is FQNEAQ. The CDR3 loop reads CASSPETGDTGELFF. The CDR3 DNA sequence: TGTGCCAGCAGCCCAGAGACAGGGGACACCGGGGAGCTGTTTTTT.

The chain uses TRBV5-1 and TRBJ2-3; D uncertain. The CDR3 loop spans 14 amino acids. Trimming stripped 0 bases from V and 2 bases from J, with 7 bases between. The germline CDR1 and CDR2 sequences are SGHRS and YFSETQ. Written as DNA, the CDR3 is TGCGCCAGCAGCTTGGAACAGTTCACAGATACGCAGTATTTT. This translates into CASSLEQFTDTQYF.